This T cell receptor beta chain was captured by sequencing in a study of CXCR3-negative and CXCR3-positive naive CD8 T cells. Note on this clonotype: The antigen remains undetermined.

Study-level points and caveats: Comparably high diversity was seen in both naive subsets, and much lower diversity in memory CD8+ cells.

Preparation of TRB cDNA libraries relied on 5' RACE carrying UMI labels. TCRdb re-analyzed the 5' RACE reads; it lists each CDR3 protein once, without DNA. Its listing shows about 120,000 distinct CDR3 sequences. This CDR3 spans 18 amino acids. Germline CDR1 is ENHRY and CDR2 is SYGVKD. Sequenced input: naive CXCR3- CD8+ T cells from blood. Subset specified: CD45RO-CCR7+CD27+CD95- naive CD8+ T cells lacking CXCR3 (TNR3-). The sequence came from a human donor in good health. Some clones in this sample may be carry-over from other donors' samples. V and J are TRBV10-3 and TRBJ2-1; TCRdb designates TRBD1, a call that cannot be tested without DNA. CDR3 region: CAISEPRGQGAFANEQFF.